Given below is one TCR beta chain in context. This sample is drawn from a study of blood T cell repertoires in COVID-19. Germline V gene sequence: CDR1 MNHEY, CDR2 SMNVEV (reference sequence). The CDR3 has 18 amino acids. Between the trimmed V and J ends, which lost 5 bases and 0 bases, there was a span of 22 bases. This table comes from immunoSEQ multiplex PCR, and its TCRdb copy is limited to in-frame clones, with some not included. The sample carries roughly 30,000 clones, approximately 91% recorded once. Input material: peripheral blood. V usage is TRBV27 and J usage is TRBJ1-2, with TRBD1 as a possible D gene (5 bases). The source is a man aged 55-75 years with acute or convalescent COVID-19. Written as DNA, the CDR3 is TGTGCCAGCAGTGAAAGAGGACAACGGCCCTTCTCTAACTATGGCTACACCTTC. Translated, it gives CASSERGQRPFSNYGYTF.